The T cell receptor beta chain described here comes from a study of OX40 agonist ivuxolimab in advanced cancers. There are 13 residues in the CDR3. Trimming removed 5 bases at V and 4 bases at J, with 10 bases between. Germline CDR1 is WNHNN and CDR2 is SYGVQD (reference sequence). Assay: immunoSEQ multiplex PCR; the TCRdb copy retains only in-frame clones and omits some. The sample carries tens of thousands of clones, more than 70% recorded once. Source: CD4+ or CD8+ T cells sorted from blood, taken in a trial of the OX40 agonist ivuxolimab. The chain combines TRBV10-1 with TRBJ2-3; the D gene is possibly TRBD2 (5 bases). The TCR was taken from an adult with an advanced solid tumor such as melanoma, head and neck, liver or kidney cancer. The CDR3 nucleotides read TGCGCCAGCAGTCGGGGATGGGCAGATACGCAGTATTTT. It encodes CASSRGWADTQYF.